This entry lists 19 T cell receptor beta chains sequenced from one sample in a study of OX40 agonist ivuxolimab in advanced cancers. Libraries were prepared by immunoSEQ multiplex PCR; TCRdb keeps only in-frame clonotypes and omits some of them. The table records more than 90,000 clones, around 80% of them present only once. Sequenced here: CD4+ or CD8+ T cells sorted from blood, sampled in a trial of the OX40 agonist ivuxolimab. Every receptor here comes from an adult with an advanced solid tumor such as melanoma, head and neck, liver or kidney cancer.

With regard to this clone: Other DNA sequences within the sample encode an identical CDR3. The V call is TRBV9, the J call TRBJ2-1; 12 nucleotides agree with TRBD2. This CDR3 is 14 amino acids long. Losses at the gene ends were 2 bases for V and 8 bases for J; bases not matched to a gene: 2. In germline, CDR1 is SGDLS, CDR2 YYNGEE. The CDR3 region is CASSVTSGGDEQFF. The CDR3 nucleotides are TGTGCCAGCAGCGTGACTAGCGGGGGTGATGAGCAGTTCTTC.

The chain joins TRBV5-5 to TRBJ1-2; maybe TRBD1 (6 bases). Germline CDR1 reads SGHKS; CDR2 reads YYEKEE (reference sequence). This CDR3 is built from 14 residues. V was trimmed by 4 bases and J by 4 bases, leaving 14 bases between them. The DNA for the CDR3 is TGTGCCAGCAGCCTGACTGGGGGGCTCTATGGCTACACCTTC. Amino acid sequence: CASSLTGGLYGYTF.

J is TRBJ1-3 and V is TRBV5-8; 7 nucleotides agree with TRBD1. Trimming removed 2 bases from V and 3 bases from J; junction bases left unmatched: 2. Germline lookup yields CDR1 SGHTS and CDR2 YDEGEE. The CDR3 runs 14 residues. This CDR3 reads CASSLQGFGNTIYF. Here the CDR3 DNA reads TGTGCCAGCAGCTTACAGGGGTTTGGAAACACCATATATTTT.

The rearrangement links TRBV7-6 to TRBJ2-7; TRBD1 matches at 8 bases. The CDR3 covers 17 residues. Germline-derived CDR1 and CDR2 are SGHVS and FNYEAQ. Trimming removed 1 base from V and 2 bases from J; junction bases left unmatched: 10. For the CDR3, the DNA is TGTGCCAGCAGCTTAGAACGGACAGGGAATAGGCCCTACGAGCAGTACTTC. Translated: CASSLERTGNRPYEQYF.

The chain couples TRBV29-1 to TRBJ2-5, with D possibly called TRBD1 or TRBD2 (5 bases each). Germline loops: CDR1 SQVTM, CDR2 ANQGSEA. The CDR3 loop spans 14 amino acids. Trimming took off 2 bases at V and 5 bases at J, with 15 bases between the two ends. The CDR3 region has the DNA TGCAGCGTTGAAAGGCCCCGGGACGGGGAGACCCAGTACTTC. Residues: CSVERPRDGETQYF.

This clone was seen a handful of times. The chain couples TRBV2 to TRBJ1-1, with a tentative D call TRBD1 (5 bases). The germline V gene encodes CDR1 SNHLY and CDR2 FYNNEI. The CDR3 consists of 12 residues. V was cut by 8 bases and J by 4 bases, with 11 bases left in between. CDR3 residues: CASLQGATEAFF. The DNA for the CDR3 is TGTGCCAGCCTGCAGGGTGCCACTGAAGCTTTCTTT.

This chain's CDR3 is CASSLEGLAGNEQFF. The CDR3 nucleotides are TGTGCCAGCAGCTTAGAGGGACTAGCGGGCAATGAGCAGTTCTTC. The rearrangement links TRBV7-2 to TRBJ2-1; 12 positions agree with TRBD2. The CDR3 extends over 15 amino acids. In germline, CDR1 is SGHTA, CDR2 FQGNSA. J lost 6 bases, V lost 1 base, and 1 base had no gene match.

This clone was counted once. V usage is TRBV4-1 and J usage is TRBJ1-1; TRBD1 might be the D (6 bases). The CDR3 is made up of 17 amino acids. The germline gives CDR1 MGHRA, CDR2 YSYEKL. V was pared by 1 base and J by 0 bases, with 15 bases between. The CDR3 nucleotides are TGCGCCAGCAGCCAAGGATTAGGACAGCTTATGAACACTGAAGCTTTCTTT. Translation: CASSQGLGQLMNTEAFF.

V and J are TRBV18 and TRBJ2-1; the match to TRBD1 covers 10 bases. Trimming removed 3 bases from V and 9 bases from J; junction bases left unmatched: 8. The V gene's germline CDR1 is KGHSH and CDR2 LQKENI. The CDR3 covers 15 residues. CDR3 DNA sequence: TGTGCCAGCTCACCTATGGACAGGGGGAAAGGTGAGCAGTTCTTC. Translation gives CASSPMDRGKGEQFF.

This chain links TRBV5-1 with TRBJ2-6; tentative D call: TRBD1 (5 bases). The V gene's germline CDR1 is SGHRS and CDR2 YFSETQ. Trimming pared 4 bases from V and 0 bases from J, leaving 8 bases between. This CDR3 region has 15 residues. DNA of the CDR3: TGCGCCAGCAGCGTGACAGTCTCTGGGGCCAACGTCCTGACTTTC. Translated, it gives CASSVTVSGANVLTF.

This clone was observed a single time. The CDR3 DNA reads TGTGCCAGCAGCCCGGGGGACAAGCAGTACTTC. Translated: CASSPGDKQYF. The V gene is TRBV7-6, the J gene TRBJ2-7; D may correspond to TRBD1 or TRBD2 (6 bases each). Per germline, CDR1 SGHVS and CDR2 FNYEAQ. Trimming removed 5 bases at V and 8 bases at J, with 10 bases between. The CDR3 runs to 11 residues.

The rearrangement joins TRBV6-5 to TRBJ1-1, with D possibly matching TRBD1 (5 bases). This CDR3 has 15 residues. V lost 6 bases and J 1 base, leaving 15 bases between the germline ends. Germline V gene data show CDR1 as MNHEY and CDR2 as SVGAGI. CDR3 nucleotide sequence: TGTGCCAGCAGGGGGGGGACGACGCGGAACACTGAAGCTTTCTTT. Protein: CASRGGTTRNTEAFF.

V gene TRBV7-2 combines with J gene TRBJ2-3; possible D gene TRBD2, 6 bases. CDR1 and CDR2 from the germline V gene are SGHTA and FQGNSA. The CDR3 length is 15 residues. V was cut by 3 bases and J by 3 bases, with 13 bases left in between. This chain's CDR3 is CASSLGLPATDTQYF. In DNA form, the CDR3 reads TGTGCCAGCAGCTTGGGACTCCCAGCTACAGATACGCAGTATTTT. The complete variable domain, with remaining parts taken from reference TRBV7-2 and TRBJ2-3, reads GAGVSQSPSNKVTEKGKDVELRCDPISGHTALYWYRQSLGQGLEFLIYFQGNSAPDKSGLPSDRFSAERTGGSVSTLTIQRTQQEDSAVYLCASSLGLPATDTQYFGPGTRLTVL.

This clone was seen only once. V and J are TRBV19 and TRBJ1-6; TRBD1 is a possible D gene (5 bases). The CDR3 extends over 13 amino acids. Germline V gene sequence: CDR1 LNHDA, CDR2 SQIVND (reference sequence). The V gene lost 5 bases and the J gene lost 6 bases, with 8 bases spanning the gap. In DNA, the CDR3 is TGTGCCAGTAGTCAGGGACCTAATTCACCCCTCCACTTT. It translates to CASSQGPNSPLHF.

The V gene is TRBV5-1, the J gene TRBJ1-4; TRBD1 matches at 9 bases. The CDR3 loop spans 17 amino acids. Trimming at V came to 0 bases and at J to 7 bases, leaving 10 bases not matched to a gene. Germline V gene sequence: CDR1 SGHRS, CDR2 YFSETQ. The CDR3, as DNA: TGCGCCAGCAGCTTGGCACAAACGACAGGGGGGACTGAAAAACTGTTTTTT. Protein product: CASSLAQTTGGTEKLFF.

This chain joins TRBV7-9 and TRBJ2-1, with D unclear. Germline assignment: CDR1 SEHNR and CDR2 FQNEAQ (reference sequence). The CDR3 is 16 residues long. V shed 1 base and J shed 0 bases, with 10 bases lying between them. The CDR3 coding sequence is TGTGCCAGCAGCTTAGGGACGGCGCCCTCCTACAATGAGCAGTTCTTC. It is translated as CASSLGTAPSYNEQFF. Supplemented by reference TRBV7-9 and TRBJ2-1, the full variable domain reads DTGVSQNPRHKITKRGQNVTFRCDPISEHNRLYWYRQTLGQGPEFLTYFQNEAQLEKSRLLSDRFSAERPKGSFSTLEIQRTEQGDSAMYLCASSLGTAPSYNEQFFGPGTRLTVL.

V and J are TRBV19 and TRBJ1-5; no definite D call. The germline V gene encodes CDR1 LNHDA and CDR2 SQIVND (reference sequence). V was clipped by 7 bases and J by 4 bases, with 17 bases between them. The CDR3 loop spans 15 amino acids. The DNA of the CDR3 is TGTGCCAGTATAGATTCGGGCCTGGGGAATCAGCCCCAGCATTTT. Its translation is CASIDSGLGNQPQHF.

The chain carries TRBV9 and TRBJ1-6, with D possibly matching TRBD1 (5 bases). This CDR3 has 15 residues. Deletions cut 3 bases from V and 14 bases from J, with 21 bases between. Looked up from germline, CDR1 is SGDLS and CDR2 is YYNGEE. In DNA form, the CDR3 reads TGTGCCAGCAGCGCCGAGGCAGGGTTAGAGACGACCCTCCACTTT. Translating gives CASSAEAGLETTLHF.

The chain employs TRBV7-2 and TRBJ2-3, with D unresolved. The CDR3 consists of 18 residues. V dropped 2 bases and J dropped 0 bases, with 18 bases sitting between them. Germline V gives CDR1 SGHTA, CDR2 FQGNSA. CDR3 coding DNA: TGTGCCAGCAGCTTACCCACCGGGCGCCCCTCTAGCACAGATACGCAGTATTTT. As protein: CASSLPTGRPSSTDTQYF.